Presented here are 24 T cell receptor beta chains from one specimen sequenced in a study of PD-L1 blockade in urothelial cancer. Clones were sequenced by immunoSEQ multiplex PCR, and TCRdb holds only the in-frame ones, with some missing. The table lists approximately 24,000 clones, 86% of them singletons. The material was PBMCs, obtained around atezolizumab (anti-PD-L1) treatment. The receptors originated from a man aged 60 to 69 with urothelial cancer.

The V and J genes are TRBV10-3 and TRBJ2-3, with 8 bases identical to TRBD2. The length of the CDR3 is 15 residues. V lost 5 bases, J lost 2 bases, and 6 bases stayed unmatched. Germline values: CDR1 ENHRY, CDR2 SYGVKD. The CDR3 coding sequence is TGTGCCATCAGTTCGCCAGCGGGGGCCACAGATACGCAGTATTTT. It encodes CAISSPAGATDTQYF.

This chain joins TRBV5-1 and TRBJ2-3, with D perhaps TRBD1 (6 bases). The CDR3 runs to 15 residues. Germline V CDR1 and CDR2: SGHRS, YFSETQ. The V end was cut by 4 bases, the J end by 2 bases, with 14 bases between. The CDR3 spells CASSRPGQNTDTQYF. DNA for the CDR3: TGCGCCAGCAGCCGGCCGGGACAAAACACAGATACGCAGTATTTT. The whole variable domain, remainder taken from reference TRBV5-1 and TRBJ2-3, is KAGVTQTPRYLIKTRGQQVTLSCSPISGHRSVSWYQQTPGQGLQFLFEYFSETQRNKGNFPGRFSGRQFSNSRSEMNVSTLELGDSALYLCASSRPGQNTDTQYFGPGTRLTVL.

V is TRBV5-1 and J is TRBJ2-5; 10 bases map to TRBD1. Germline CDR1 SGHRS, CDR2 YFSETQ. V gave up 4 bases and J gave up 1 base; unmatched junction bases: 7. The CDR3 runs to 16 residues. CDR3 bases: TGCGCCAGCAGCGGCGTGGGACAGGGGTTCCAAGAGACCCAGTACTTC. It translates to CASSGVGQGFQETQYF.

This chain joins TRBV27 and TRBJ2-6; D possibly corresponds to TRBD2 (6 bases). Per germline, CDR1 MNHEY and CDR2 SMNVEV (reference sequence). Trimming cost V 3 bases and J 0 bases, with 12 bases left between them. The CDR3 is 17 residues long. The CDR3 DNA is TGTGCCAGCAGTTTTATGGTCGGGGGCTCTGGGGCCAACGTCCTGACTTTC. Translation gives CASSFMVGGSGANVLTF.

The genes are TRBV30 and TRBJ1-1, with 7 bases lining up with TRBD1. This CDR3 is built from 11 residues. Germline V gene sequence: CDR1 GTSNPN, CDR2 SVGIG (reference sequence). Written as DNA, the CDR3 is TGTGCTGTACAGGGGTACACTGAAGCTTTCTTT. As protein: CAVQGYTEAFF.

This chain connects TRBV18 to TRBJ1-5; 8 nucleotides align to TRBD1. The junction had 6 bases not matched to a gene; V was cut back by 3 bases and J by 5 bases. Germline V CDR1 and CDR2: KGHSH, LQKENI. There are 15 residues in the CDR3. The CDR3: CASSPGQVLHQPQHF. CDR3 sequence (DNA): TGTGCCAGCTCACCGGGACAGGTCCTTCATCAGCCCCAGCATTTT.

The chain employs TRBV5-1 and TRBJ1-1, with D possibly matching TRBD1 (6 bases). CDR3 length: 12 amino acids. Germline CDR1 is SGHRS and CDR2 is YFSETQ. V was shortened by 4 bases and J by 6 bases, with 10 bases between the two germline ends. The DNA for the CDR3 is TGCGCCAGCAGCCCAGAGGGGGCTGAAGCTTTCTTT. Amino acid sequence: CASSPEGAEAFF.

This clone showed up just once. V gene TRBV28 combines with J gene TRBJ2-1; 11 bases match TRBD2. The V gene end was trimmed by 10 bases and the J gene end by 7 bases; junction bases not matched to a gene: 9. Germline CDR1 MDHEN, CDR2 SYDVKM. The CDR3 extends over 14 amino acids. As DNA, the CDR3 is TGTGCCATCGGGACTAGCGGAAGACTGAATGAGCAGTTCTTC. This translates into CAIGTSGRLNEQFF.

This rearrangement joins TRBV12-5 to TRBJ1-2, with a weak D call TRBD1 (5 bases). The CDR3 has 14 residues. Trimming pared 5 bases from V and 8 bases from J, leaving 18 bases between. Germline V gene sequence: CDR1 LGHNT, CDR2 FRNRAP. In DNA form, the CDR3 reads TGTGCTAGTGGTCCGGGGGGGGTTTCCGACGGCTACACCTTC. It specifies CASGPGGVSDGYTF.

The chain couples TRBV2 to TRBJ2-5; 9 bases agree with TRBD1. The V gene's germline CDR1 is SNHLY and CDR2 FYNNEI. The ends lost 5 bases at V and 5 bases at J; junction bases unmatched: 12. This CDR3 spans 16 amino acids. CDR3 sequence reads: CASSWSGQGMWETQYF. CDR3 bases: TGTGCCAGCAGTTGGTCTGGACAGGGGATGTGGGAGACCCAGTACTTC.

The J gene is TRBJ2-3, the V gene TRBV9; 14 bases align to TRBD2. The CDR3 runs 17 residues. Germline CDR1 and CDR2: SGDLS and YYNGEE. V trimming: 4 bases; J trimming: 4 bases; junction bases outside the gene matches: 8. DNA of the CDR3: TGTGCCAGCAGCCCTCGACTAGCGGGAGGGGTGGCAGATACGCAGTATTTT. This translates into CASSPRLAGGVADTQYF.

The CDR3 loop is CASSLDRAYNSPLHF. For the CDR3, the DNA is TGTGCCAGCAGCCTGGACAGGGCTTATAATTCACCCCTCCACTTT. This chain joins TRBV14 and TRBJ1-6; 8 bases fit TRBD1. Germline values: CDR1 SGHDN, CDR2 FVKESK. The CDR3 consists of 15 residues. After removal of 4 bases from V and 4 bases from J, the junction contained 3 bases not matched to a gene.

The chain uses TRBV20-1 and TRBJ1-2, with TRBD1 identical over 7 bases. Germline loops: CDR1 DFQATT, CDR2 SNEGSKA (reference sequence). After removal of 5 bases from V and 7 bases from J, the junction contained 4 bases not matched to a gene. The CDR3 is 11 residues long. In nucleotides, the CDR3 is TGCAGTGCTCCAGGGGGGCGTGGCTACACCTTC. Protein sequence: CSAPGGRGYTF.

The gene calls are TRBV5-4 and TRBJ1-2; 10 nucleotides align to TRBD1. The CDR3 sequence is 16 residues long. CDR1 and CDR2 from the germline V gene are SGHNT and YYREEE (reference sequence). V dropped 4 bases and J dropped 1; count of bases not matched to a gene: 7. The CDR3 DNA is TGTGCCAGCAGCGCAGGACAGGGGGATAATAACTATGGCTACACCTTC. Amino acids: CASSAGQGDNNYGYTF. Using reference TRBV5-4 and TRBJ1-2 for the parts outside the CDR3, the full variable domain is ETGVTQSPTHLIKTRGQQVTLRCSSQSGHNTVSWYQQALGQGPQFIFQYYREEENGRGNFPPRFSGLQFPNYSSELNVNALELDDSALYLCASSAGQGDNNYGYTFGSGTRLTVV.

The genes are TRBV19 and TRBJ1-5; 8 nucleotides align to TRBD1. Germline V gene lookup returns CDR1 LNHDA and CDR2 SQIVND (reference sequence). J gave up 1 base and V 7 bases, and 0 bases lay outside the gene matches. The CDR3 totals 13 residues. The CDR3 sequence is CASNRGSNQPQHF. For the CDR3, the DNA is TGTGCCAGTAACAGGGGGAGCAATCAGCCCCAGCATTTT. The entire variable domain, with the rest obtained from reference TRBV19 and TRBJ1-5, is as follows: DGGITQSPKYLFRKEGQNVTLSCEQNLNHDAMYWYRQDPGQGLRLIYYSQIVNDFQKGDIAEGYSVSREKKESFPLTVTSAQKNPTAFYLCASNRGSNQPQHFGDGTRLSIL.

The chain combines TRBV7-2 with TRBJ2-1; the D gene is possibly TRBD2 (6 bases). This CDR3 is built from 12 residues. Per germline, CDR1 SGHTA and CDR2 FQGNSA. The CDR3 spells CAAGLGYNEQFF. In DNA form, the CDR3 reads TGTGCGGCGGGACTCGGTTACAATGAGCAGTTCTTC.

This clone is medium-sized (0.01 to 0.1%) in the sample. The chain couples TRBV9 to TRBJ2-5; TRBD2 aligns across 11 bases. J was trimmed by 5 bases and V by 3 bases; bases with no gene match: 6. This CDR3 is built from 15 residues. Germline assignment: CDR1 SGDLS and CDR2 YYNGEE. The CDR3 is CASSALAGGRETQYF. The CDR3 nucleotides are TGTGCCAGCAGCGCCCTAGCGGGGGGCCGGGAGACCCAGTACTTC.

The genes are TRBV2 and TRBJ2-3; 9 nucleotides agree with TRBD1. The trim removed 5 bases at V and 0 bases at J, leaving 9 bases unmatched. This CDR3 is built from 17 residues. Germline-derived CDR1 and CDR2 are SNHLY and FYNNEI. For the CDR3, the DNA is TGTGCCAGCAGTCGAATGACAGGGGGGACTAGCACAGATACGCAGTATTTT. It codes for CASSRMTGGTSTDTQYF.

This clone was detected a few times. The V gene is TRBV27, the J gene TRBJ2-7, with 9 bases that match TRBD2. Germline CDR1 MNHEY, CDR2 SMNVEV (reference sequence). The CDR3 is made up of 14 amino acids. The J segment lost 3 bases and the V segment lost 7 bases, leaving 7 bases of the junction unmatched. In DNA form, the CDR3 reads TGTGCCAGCAAAGAAGCGGGGGGCGGCTACGAGCAGTACTTC. Translated: CASKEAGGGYEQYF.

This clone was observed a handful of times. A read error may produce the germline difference seen at one junction end. The rearrangement links TRBV7-7 to TRBJ2-2, with a weak D call TRBD1 (5 bases). Germline CDR1 and CDR2: SSHAT and FNYEAQ (reference sequence). This CDR3 has 14 amino acids. The CDR3 here is CASSVERGAGELFF. In DNA form, the CDR3 reads TGTGCTAGCAGCGTCGAAAGGGGTGCCGGGGAGCTGTTTTTT. Full variable domain (missing parts from reference TRBV7-7 and TRBJ2-2): GAGVSQSPRYKVTKRGQDVTLRCDPISSHATLYWYQQALGQGPEFLTYFNYEAQPDKSGLPSDRFSAERPEGSISTLTIQRTEQRDSAMYRCASSVERGAGELFFGEGSRLTVL.

The sample holds one count of this clone. The rearrangement uses TRBV19 and TRBJ1-2; 12 bases fit TRBD1. Germline CDR1 LNHDA, CDR2 SQIVND (reference sequence). This CDR3 is 16 amino acids long. With V trimmed by 5 bases and J by 6 bases, 10 bases remained unmatched. CDR3 region: CASSSPGQGAQNGYTF. The CDR3 nucleotides are TGTGCCAGTAGTTCACCGGGACAGGGGGCTCAGAATGGCTACACCTTC.

This clone showed up just a few times. The CDR3 region has the DNA TGTGCCAGCAGACCCGACAGATACAATCAGCCCCAGCATTTT. It is translated as CASRPDRYNQPQHF. This chain connects TRBV6-4 to TRBJ1-5; D is perhaps TRBD1 (5 bases). V shed 6 bases and J shed 3 bases, with 12 bases lying between them. The CDR3 totals 14 residues. CDR1 is MRHNA and CDR2 is SNTAGT in the germline V gene.

The chain is built from TRBV10-3 and TRBJ2-1, with 10 bases matching TRBD2. CDR3 length equals 13 residues. Germline V gene sequence: CDR1 ENHRY, CDR2 SYGVKD. With V trimmed by 10 bases and J by 9 bases, 9 bases remained unmatched. DNA for the CDR3: TGTGCCACCGGGTCTAGCGGGAGAGGTGAGCAGTTCTTC. Protein product: CATGSSGRGEQFF.

This sequence joins TRBV4-2 and TRBJ2-1; 8 nucleotides agree with TRBD1. With V trimmed by 1 base and J by 7 bases, 6 bases remained unmatched. The CDR3 spans 15 residues. Germline CDR1 is LGHNA and CDR2 is YNFKEQ. The CDR3 nucleotides read TGTGCCAGCAGCCAAGGACAGGGGATGGAAAATGAGCAGTTCTTC. Its protein is CASSQGQGMENEQFF.